This TCR beta chain was captured by sequencing in a study of CD8 T cells in Susac syndrome. Germline V gives CDR1 GTSNPN, CDR2 SVGIG (reference sequence). The CDR3 has 12 residues. V was cut by 4 bases and J by 5 bases, with 12 bases left in between. CD8+ and CD4+ T cells circulating in blood were sequenced for TCR beta. RNA amounts of about 0.5 to 1 ug underwent reverse transcription with random hexamers. TCRdb re-analysed the immunoSEQ multiplex PCR reads in MiXCR, keeping a single row per CDR3 protein. The sample carries hundreds of thousands of distinct CDR3 sequences, approximately 90% recorded once.

The sample was CD8+ T cells from PBMCs. This chain connects TRBV30 to TRBJ2-7; D may be TRBD1 (6 bases). The TCR originated in a human donor with multiple sclerosis. CDR3: CAWTPSGDEQYF. The CDR3 coding sequence is TGTGCCTGGACCCCTTCAGGGGACGAGCAGTACTTC. The variable domain in full, with the rest retrieved from reference TRBV30 and TRBJ2-7, is SQTIHQWPATLVQPVGSPLSLECTVEGTSNPNLYWYRQAAGRGLQLLFYSVGIGQISSEVPQNLSASRPQDRQFILSSKKLLLSDSGFYLCAWTPSGDEQYFGPGTRLTVT.